The T cell receptor (beta chain) under discussion was sequenced for a study of cytomegalovirus exposure and HLA in healthy donors. At the level of the study: Unique TCRs from HLA-typed donors, about 85 million of them, were held in an early data release. Overall study findings and caveats: TCR sequences were mostly rare, though some public TCRs occurred in many donors.

This clone was detected only a few times. Its specificity is not known. PCR primers comprised 60 Vbeta and 13 Jbeta primers. Methods used by the authors: As a later analysis found, there were tens of millions of unique TCR beta chains, of which some 10 million were shared. Libraries were prepared by immunoSEQ multiplex PCR; TCRdb keeps only in-frame clonotypes and omits some of them. Clone size and V and J calls were adopted from that table, with D and trimming inferred from the DNA. The table has about 98,000 clones, 80% to 90% seen once. Germline V gives CDR1 MDHEN, CDR2 SYDVKM. The CDR3 has 16 residues. V shed 5 bases and J shed 0 bases, with 15 bases lying between them.

Sequencing was done on a sample of PBMCs. The chain is built from TRBV28 and TRBJ2-3, with D possibly being TRBD2 (5 bases). The receptor comes from a man in his forties in good health and CMV-seronegative. CDR3: CASSVLRGASTDTQYF. CDR3 nucleotide sequence: TGTGCCAGCAGTGTCCTCCGGGGAGCTAGCACAGATACGCAGTATTTT. Complete variable domain (other parts from reference TRBV28 and TRBJ2-3): DVKVTQSSRYLVKRTGEKVFLECVQDMDHENMFWYRQDPGLGLRLIYFSYDVKMKEKGDIPEGYSVSREKKERFSLILESASTNQTSMYLCASSVLRGASTDTQYFGPGTRLTVL.